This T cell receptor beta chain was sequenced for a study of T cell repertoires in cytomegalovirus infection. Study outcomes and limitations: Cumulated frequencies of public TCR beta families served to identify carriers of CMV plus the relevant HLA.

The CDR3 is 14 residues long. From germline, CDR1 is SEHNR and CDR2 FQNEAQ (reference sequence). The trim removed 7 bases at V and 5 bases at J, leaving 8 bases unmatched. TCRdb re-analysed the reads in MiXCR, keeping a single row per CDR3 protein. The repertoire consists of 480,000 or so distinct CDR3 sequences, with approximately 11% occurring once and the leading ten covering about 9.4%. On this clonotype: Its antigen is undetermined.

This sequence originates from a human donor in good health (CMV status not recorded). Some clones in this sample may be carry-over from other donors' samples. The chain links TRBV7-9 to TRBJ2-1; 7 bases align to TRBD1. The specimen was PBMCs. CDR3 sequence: CASTQQGINNEQFF. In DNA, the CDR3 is TGTGCCAGCACCCAACAGGGGATAAACAATGAGCAGTTCTTC.